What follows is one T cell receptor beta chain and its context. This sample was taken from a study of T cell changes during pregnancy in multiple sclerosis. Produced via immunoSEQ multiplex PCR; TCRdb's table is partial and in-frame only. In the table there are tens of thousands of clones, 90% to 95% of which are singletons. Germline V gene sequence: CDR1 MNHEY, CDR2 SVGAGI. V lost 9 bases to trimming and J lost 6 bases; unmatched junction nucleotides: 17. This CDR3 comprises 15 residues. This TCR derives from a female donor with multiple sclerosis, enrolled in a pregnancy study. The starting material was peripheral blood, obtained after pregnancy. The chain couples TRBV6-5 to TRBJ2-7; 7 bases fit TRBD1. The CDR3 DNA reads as TGTGCCAGTAGGGTAGACAGGGAAGGGTCGGCCGAGCAGTACTTC. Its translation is CASRVDREGSAEQYF.